This is a list of T cell receptor beta chains from one sample in a study of blood T cells in healthy people across ages. One entry per CDR3 protein results from TCRdb running MiXCR on the 5' RACE reads. The table records 700,000 to 850,000 distinct CDR3 sequences, 40% to 65% of them present only once. Material for sequencing was blood. Every receptor here comes from a man aged 80 or over in good health. CDR3s include the opening cysteine and the closing phenylalanine or tryptophan. A D gene is named only where the DNA matches it firmly. Some rows mark clone size as missing; the rest say once, few, many or name a class of expanded clone.

V	D	J	length	size	CDR3	DNA
TRBV7-9	.	TRBJ1-5	13	.	CASSAMGDQPQHF	TGTGCCAGCAGCGCAATGGGGGATCAGCCCCAGCATTTT
TRBV20-1	TRBD2	TRBJ2-1	15	many	CSAYPLAGVYNEQFF	TGCAGTGCGTACCCACTAGCGGGAGTCTACAATGAGCAGTTCTTC
TRBV20-1	.	TRBJ2-5	16	.	CSAREPLRGGAETQYF	TGCAGTGCTAGAGAACCTCTTCGCGGAGGGGCGGAGACCCAGTACTTC
TRBV9	TRBD2	TRBJ2-1	18	.	CASSVGLAGASSYNEQFF	TGTGCCAGCAGCGTAGGGCTAGCGGGCGCTAGCTCCTACAATGAGCAGTTCTTC
TRBV5-6	.	TRBJ1-1	13	.	CASRPLGVAEAFF	TGTGCCAGCAGACCGCTCGGGGTCGCTGAAGCTTTCTTT
TRBV4-2	.	TRBJ2-4	13	.	CASSQGGSSEQYF	TGTGCCAGCAGCCAAGGCGGATCTTCTGAGCAGTACTTC
TRBV25-1	.	TRBJ2-1	12	few	CASSERGYEQFF	TGTGCCAGCAGTGAGAGGGGTTATGAGCAGTTCTTC
TRBV5-1	.	TRBJ2-3	16	few	CASSLGSIASHRYAYF	TGCGCCAGCAGCTTGGGGTCCATCGCTTCTCACAGATACGCGTATTTT
TRBV7-7	.	TRBJ2-1	13	.	CASSPVGSNEQFF	TGTGCTAGCAGCCCGGTAGGGAGCAATGAGCAGTTCTTC
TRBV29-1	.	TRBJ2-1	11	.	CSVGFRNEQFF	TGCAGCGTTGGATTCCGTAATGAGCAGTTCTTC
TRBV27	TRBD1	TRBJ2-2	19	.	CASSLSSPDRGDYAGELFF	TGTGCCAGCAGTTTATCCAGCCCGGACAGGGGGGATTACGCCGGGGAGCTGTTTTTT
TRBV5-1	.	TRBJ2-7	14	few	CANSGGRSSYEQYF	TGCGCCAACAGCGGCGGGCGGAGCTCCTACGAGCAGTACTTC
TRBV20-1	.	TRBJ2-1	16	.	CSARAARDRTYNEQFF	TGCAGTGCTAGAGCCGCGCGGGACCGAACCTACAATGAGCAGTTCTTC
TRBV5-5	TRBD1	TRBJ1-5	14	.	CASSLGQGVGPQHF	TGTGCCAGCAGCCTAGGACAGGGGGTTGGGCCCCAGCATTTT
TRBV7-2	.	TRBJ2-7	14	few	CASSLGVGDYEQYF	TGTGCCAGCAGCTTAGGAGTAGGAGACTACGAGCAGTACTTC
TRBV9	TRBD1	TRBJ1-1	13	.	CASIAPLTGEPFF	TGTGCCAGCATAGCCCCCCTAACAGGGGAACCTTTCTTT
TRBV18	TRBD1	TRBJ2-1	13	few	CASSPQGGPRQFF	TGTGCCAGCTCACCCCAAGGGGGCCCGAGGCAGTTCTTC
TRBV29-1	TRBD2	TRBJ2-5	15	.	CSTGGDLSNQETQYF	TGCAGCACTGGGGGGGATCTATCAAACCAAGAGACCCAGTACTTC
TRBV24-1	.	TRBJ1-2	13	few	CATSDGRGGGYTF	TGTGCCACCAGTGATGGAAGGGGCGGAGGCTACACCTTC
TRBV4-1	.	TRBJ1-1	15	.	CASSQDDLGRTEAFF	TGCGCCAGCAGCCAAGATGATCTGGGCCGCACTGAAGCTTTCTTT
TRBV6-2/TRBV6-3	.	TRBJ2-5	12	few	CASSYPLETQYF	TGTGCCAGCAGTTACCCCCTAGAGACCCAGTACTTC
TRBV7-2	.	TRBJ1-5	14	few	CASSLDPGSQPQHF	TGTGCCAGCAGCTTAGACCCGGGGAGCCAGCCCCAGCATTTT
TRBV6-1	.	TRBJ1-5	13	.	CASSDLGHQPQHF	TGTGCCAGCAGTGACCTCGGGCATCAGCCCCAGCATTTT
TRBV20-1	.	TRBJ2-3	13	.	CSARPTASDTQYF	TGCAGTGCTAGACCTACAGCCTCAGATACGCAGTATTTT
TRBV21-1	.	TRBJ1-6	16	few	CASSTHLEPYNSPLHF	TGTGCCAGCAGCACCCACCTTGAGCCCTATAATTCACCCCTCCACTTT
TRBV14	.	TRBJ1-2	15	.	CASSQEGPRGFGYTF	TGTGCCAGCAGCCAAGAGGGACCCCGGGGATTTGGCTACACCTTC
TRBV10-3	TRBD1	TRBJ2-2	15	.	CAISESAGTVRELFF	TGTGCCATCAGTGAGTCGGCAGGGACAGTCCGGGAGCTGTTTTTT
TRBV5-6	.	TRBJ2-6	16	.	CASSLRALSGANVLTF	TGTGCCAGCAGCTTGAGGGCGCTCTCTGGGGCCAACGTCCTGACTTTC
TRBV20-1	.	TRBJ2-3	11	.	CGREKGDTQYF	TGCGGACGGGAGAAGGGAGATACGCAGTATTTT
TRBV28	.	TRBJ2-7	11	once	CASRKAYEQYF	TGTGCCAGCAGAAAAGCGTACGAGCAGTACTTC
TRBV6-2/TRBV6-3	.	TRBJ2-7	15	few	CASSYYSSFSYEQYF	TGTGCCAGCAGTTACTACTCGTCCTTCTCCTACGAGCAGTACTTC
TRBV20-1	TRBD2	TRBJ2-2	20	.	CSARVPLGTSGSPNTGELFF	TGCAGTGCTAGAGTTCCCCTCGGGACTAGCGGGAGTCCGAACACCGGGGAGCTGTTTTTT
TRBV7-9	TRBD2	TRBJ2-7	16	.	CASSLALAGVAYEQYF	TGTGCCAGCAGCTTAGCGTTAGCGGGAGTTGCCTACGAGCAGTACTTC
TRBV4-1	.	TRBJ2-7	18	.	CASSQDGSRSGGYNEQYF	TGCGCCAGCAGCCAAGATGGTTCCCGAAGTGGGGGCTACAATGAGCAGTACTTC
TRBV20-1	.	TRBJ2-2	15	.	CSASLGTPDTGELFF	TGCAGTGCTAGTCTCGGGACGCCTGATACCGGGGAGCTGTTTTTT
TRBV6-5	TRBD1	TRBJ2-1	15	.	CASSRSGGSGNEQFF	TGTGCCAGCAGCCGTTCAGGGGGATCCGGCAATGAGCAGTTCTTC
TRBV18	.	TRBJ2-3	14	once	CASSPPTGTDTQYF	TGTGCCAGCTCACCACCTACAGGCACAGATACGCAGTATTTT
TRBV20-1	TRBD2	TRBJ2-7	17	.	CSASGSWTSESSYEQYF	TGCAGTGCTAGTGGGTCGTGGACTAGCGAGAGCTCCTACGAGCAGTACTTC
TRBV29-1	.	TRBJ2-2	12	.	CSVEALTGELFF	TGCAGCGTTGAAGCCTTGACCGGGGAGCTGTTTTTT
TRBV10-3	.	TRBJ1-6	14	.	CAISSSSYNSPLHF	TGTGCCATCAGCAGCAGCTCCTATAATTCACCCCTCCACTTT
TRBV20-1	TRBD1	TRBJ1-2	12	few	CSADRGVYGYTF	TGCAGTGCTGACAGGGGGGTCTATGGCTACACCTTC
TRBV5-1	.	TRBJ2-3	14	.	CASRIRTGTDTQYF	TGCGCCAGCCGAATCCGGACAGGCACAGATACGCAGTATTTT
TRBV20-1	TRBD2	TRBJ2-1	15	few	CSATMTSGPYNEQFF	TGCAGTGCTACAATGACTAGCGGGCCTTACAATGAGCAGTTCTTC
TRBV5-1	.	TRBJ2-5	14	few	CASSLAGAGETQYF	TGTGCCAGCAGTTTGGCTGGGGCAGGAGAGACCCAGTACTTC
TRBV20-1	TRBD2	TRBJ2-7	18	.	CSARSGLAEHMSSYEQYF	TGCAGTGCTAGATCAGGACTAGCGGAGCACATGAGCTCCTACGAGCAGTACTTC
TRBV29-1	.	TRBJ1-1	14	.	CSVVGALMNTEAFF	TGCAGCGTTGTCGGGGCCCTCATGAACACTGAAGCTTTCTTT